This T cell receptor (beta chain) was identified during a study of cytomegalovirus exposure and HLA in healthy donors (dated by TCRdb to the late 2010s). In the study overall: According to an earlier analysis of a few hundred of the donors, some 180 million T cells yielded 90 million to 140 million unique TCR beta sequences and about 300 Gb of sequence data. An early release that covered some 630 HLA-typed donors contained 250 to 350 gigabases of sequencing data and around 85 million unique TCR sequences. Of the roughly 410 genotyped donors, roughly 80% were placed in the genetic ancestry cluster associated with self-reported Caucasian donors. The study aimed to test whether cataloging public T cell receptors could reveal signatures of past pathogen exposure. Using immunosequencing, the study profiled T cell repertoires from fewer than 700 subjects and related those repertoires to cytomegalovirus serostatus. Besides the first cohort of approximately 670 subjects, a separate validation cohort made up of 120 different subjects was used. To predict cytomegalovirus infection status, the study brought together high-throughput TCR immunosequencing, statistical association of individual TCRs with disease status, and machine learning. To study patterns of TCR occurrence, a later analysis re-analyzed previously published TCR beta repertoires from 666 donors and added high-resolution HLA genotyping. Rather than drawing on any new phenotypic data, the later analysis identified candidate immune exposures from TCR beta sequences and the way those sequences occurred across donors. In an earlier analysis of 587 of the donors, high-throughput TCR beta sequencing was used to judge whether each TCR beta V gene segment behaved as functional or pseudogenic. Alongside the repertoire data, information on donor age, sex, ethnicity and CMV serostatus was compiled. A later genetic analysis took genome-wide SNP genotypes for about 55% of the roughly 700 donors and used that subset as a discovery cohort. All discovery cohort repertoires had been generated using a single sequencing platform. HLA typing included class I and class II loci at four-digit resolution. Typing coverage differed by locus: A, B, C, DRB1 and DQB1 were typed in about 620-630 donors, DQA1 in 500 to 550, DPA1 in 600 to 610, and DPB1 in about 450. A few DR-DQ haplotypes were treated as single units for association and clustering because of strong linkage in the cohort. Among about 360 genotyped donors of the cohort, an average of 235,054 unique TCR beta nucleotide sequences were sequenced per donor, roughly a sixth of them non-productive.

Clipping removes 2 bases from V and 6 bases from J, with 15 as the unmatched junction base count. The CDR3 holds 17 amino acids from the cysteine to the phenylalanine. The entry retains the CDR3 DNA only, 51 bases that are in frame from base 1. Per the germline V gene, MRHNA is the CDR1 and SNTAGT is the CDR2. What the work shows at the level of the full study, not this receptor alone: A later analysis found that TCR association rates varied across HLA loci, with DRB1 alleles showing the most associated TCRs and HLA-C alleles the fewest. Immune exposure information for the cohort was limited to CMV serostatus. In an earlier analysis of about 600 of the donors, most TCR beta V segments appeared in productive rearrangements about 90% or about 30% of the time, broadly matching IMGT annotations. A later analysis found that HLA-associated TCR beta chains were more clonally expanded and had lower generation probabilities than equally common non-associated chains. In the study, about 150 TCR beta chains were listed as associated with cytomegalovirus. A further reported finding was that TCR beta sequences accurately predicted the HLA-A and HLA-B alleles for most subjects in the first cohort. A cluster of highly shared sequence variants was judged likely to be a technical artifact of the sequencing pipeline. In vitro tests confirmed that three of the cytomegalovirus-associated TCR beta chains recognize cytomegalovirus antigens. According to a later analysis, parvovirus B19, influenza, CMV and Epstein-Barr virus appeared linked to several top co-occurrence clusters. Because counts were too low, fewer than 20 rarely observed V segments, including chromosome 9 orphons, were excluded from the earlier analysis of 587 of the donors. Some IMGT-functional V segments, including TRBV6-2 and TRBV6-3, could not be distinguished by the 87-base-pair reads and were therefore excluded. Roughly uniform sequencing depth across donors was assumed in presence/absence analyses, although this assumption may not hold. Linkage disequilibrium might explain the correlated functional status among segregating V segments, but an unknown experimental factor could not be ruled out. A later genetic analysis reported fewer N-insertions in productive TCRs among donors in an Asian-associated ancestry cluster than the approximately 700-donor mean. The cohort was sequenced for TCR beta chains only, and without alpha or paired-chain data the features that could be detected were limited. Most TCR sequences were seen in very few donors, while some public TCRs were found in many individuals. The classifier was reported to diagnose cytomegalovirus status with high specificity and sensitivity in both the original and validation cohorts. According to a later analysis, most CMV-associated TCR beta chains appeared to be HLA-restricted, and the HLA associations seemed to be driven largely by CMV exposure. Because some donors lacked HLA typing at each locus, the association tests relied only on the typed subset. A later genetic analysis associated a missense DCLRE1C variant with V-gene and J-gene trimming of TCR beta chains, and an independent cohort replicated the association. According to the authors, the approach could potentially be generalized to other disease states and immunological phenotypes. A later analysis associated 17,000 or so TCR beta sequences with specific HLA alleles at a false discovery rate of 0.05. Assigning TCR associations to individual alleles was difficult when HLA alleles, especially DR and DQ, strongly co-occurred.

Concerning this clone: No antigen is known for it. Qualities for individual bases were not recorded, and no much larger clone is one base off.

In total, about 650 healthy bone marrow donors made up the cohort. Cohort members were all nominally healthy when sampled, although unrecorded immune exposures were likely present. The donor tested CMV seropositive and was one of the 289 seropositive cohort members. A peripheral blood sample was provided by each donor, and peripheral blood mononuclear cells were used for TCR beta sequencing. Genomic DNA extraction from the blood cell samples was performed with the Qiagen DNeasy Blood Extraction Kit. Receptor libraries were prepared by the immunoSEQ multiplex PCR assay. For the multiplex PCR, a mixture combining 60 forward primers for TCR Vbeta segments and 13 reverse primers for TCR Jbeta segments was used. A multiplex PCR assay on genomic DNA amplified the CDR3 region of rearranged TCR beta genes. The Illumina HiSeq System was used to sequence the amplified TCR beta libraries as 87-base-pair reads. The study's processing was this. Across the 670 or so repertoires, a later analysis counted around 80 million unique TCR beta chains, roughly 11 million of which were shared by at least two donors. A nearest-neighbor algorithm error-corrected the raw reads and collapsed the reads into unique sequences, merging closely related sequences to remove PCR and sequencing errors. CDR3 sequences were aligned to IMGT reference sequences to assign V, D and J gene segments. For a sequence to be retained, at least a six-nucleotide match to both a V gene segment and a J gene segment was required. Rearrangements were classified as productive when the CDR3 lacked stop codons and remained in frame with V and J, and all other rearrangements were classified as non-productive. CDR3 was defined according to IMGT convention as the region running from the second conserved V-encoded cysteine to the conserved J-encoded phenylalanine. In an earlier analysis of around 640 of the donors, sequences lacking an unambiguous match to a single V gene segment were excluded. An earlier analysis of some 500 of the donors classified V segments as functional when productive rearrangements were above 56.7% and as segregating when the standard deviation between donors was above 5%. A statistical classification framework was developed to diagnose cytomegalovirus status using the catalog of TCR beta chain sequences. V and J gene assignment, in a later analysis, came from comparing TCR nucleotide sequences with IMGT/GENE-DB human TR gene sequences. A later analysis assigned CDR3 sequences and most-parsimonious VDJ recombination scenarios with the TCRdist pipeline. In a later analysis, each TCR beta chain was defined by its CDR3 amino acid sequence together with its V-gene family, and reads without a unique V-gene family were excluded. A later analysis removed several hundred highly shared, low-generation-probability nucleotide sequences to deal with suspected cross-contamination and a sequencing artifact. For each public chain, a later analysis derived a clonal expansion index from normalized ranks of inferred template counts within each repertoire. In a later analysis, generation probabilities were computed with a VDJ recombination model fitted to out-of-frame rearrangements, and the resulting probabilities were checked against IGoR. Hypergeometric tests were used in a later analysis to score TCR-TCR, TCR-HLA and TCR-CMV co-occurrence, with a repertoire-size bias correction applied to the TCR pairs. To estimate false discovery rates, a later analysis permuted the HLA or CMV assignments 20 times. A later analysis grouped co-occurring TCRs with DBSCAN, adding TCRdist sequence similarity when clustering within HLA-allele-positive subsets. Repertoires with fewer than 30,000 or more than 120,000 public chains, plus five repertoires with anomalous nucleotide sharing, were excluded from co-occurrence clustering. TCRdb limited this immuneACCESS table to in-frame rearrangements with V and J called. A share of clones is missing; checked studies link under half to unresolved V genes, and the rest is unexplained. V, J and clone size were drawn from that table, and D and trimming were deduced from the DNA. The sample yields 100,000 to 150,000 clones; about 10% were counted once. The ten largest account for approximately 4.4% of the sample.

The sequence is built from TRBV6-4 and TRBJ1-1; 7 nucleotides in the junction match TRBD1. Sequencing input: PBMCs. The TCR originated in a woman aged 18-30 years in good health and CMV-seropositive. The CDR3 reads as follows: CASSDLKGQQDVAEAFF. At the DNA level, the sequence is TGTGCCAGCAGTGACCTGAAGGGACAGCAGGATGTTGCTGAAGCTTTCTTT.